These T cell receptor beta chains were read from a single sample in a study of blood T cell repertoires in COVID-19. Only in-frame clones appear in the TCRdb table, and some are missing; sequencing was by immunoSEQ multiplex PCR. The sample has roughly 220,000 clones; around 83% are singletons. Sequenced: PBMCs or T cells enriched from blood (not recorded which). Receptor source: a woman in her thirties or forties who had recovered from COVID-19. Both conserved end residues are part of each CDR3. The order of the fields is D gene, V gene, CDR3 length, CDR3 protein. The D gene is left open where the match is weak.

. | TRBV5-1 | 16 | CASTLGGTGQPYEQYF
TRBD2 | TRBV27 | 20 | CASSFGTSGFGRESYNEQFF
TRBD2 | TRBV4-1 | 17 | CASSQRLAGVNTGELFF
TRBD1 | TRBV28 | 13 | CASSGQGISPLHF
TRBD1 | TRBV11-2 | 14 | CASSLPGQGSGYTF
TRBD1 | TRBV28 | 15 | CASSLHGQGGYGYTF
. | TRBV29-1 | 13 | CSVIPAANYGYTF
. | TRBV11-2 | 14 | CASSSLGEVTEAFF
. | TRBV7-5 | 18 | CARSSCHPYRWVNTEAFF
. | TRBV5-4 | 16 | CASTKNRGAGGNTIYF
. | TRBV28 | 12 | CASSSLWDTQYF
TRBD1 | TRBV12-5 | 14 | CASGLLTGGETQYF
TRBD1 | TRBV6-5 | 14 | CASRKTGWNQPQHF
. | TRBV6-5 | 14 | CASSLQTINEKLFF
TRBD1 | TRBV2 | 14 | CASSEGQGLWGYTF
. | TRBV27 | 14 | CASSPRGAADTQYF
TRBD2 | TRBV7-9 | 15 | CASNPSGRPTDTQYF
TRBD1 | TRBV6-5 | 15 | CASSYSTGGDSPLHF
TRBD1 | TRBV7-9 | 18 | CASSQSIPRTGYNSPLHF
. | TRBV6-1 | 14 | CASSEVGGRQPQHF
. | TRBV7-8 | 14 | CASSRDRYGDTQYF
TRBD1 | TRBV11-2 | 15 | CASSLDGDRGHTQYF
. | TRBV28 | 13 | CASSLGTPYEQYF
. | TRBV5-5 | 15 | CASSLTATVAETQYF